A single sample is the source of the 6 T cell receptor beta chains below, sequenced in a study of OX40 agonist ivuxolimab in advanced cancers. The library was obtained by the immunoSEQ multiplex PCR assay. In its TCRdb copy, this immuneACCESS table keeps in-frame sequences only and misses some clones. Where compared with another copy, unresolved V genes explain less than half of these, and the others have no known cause. This sample is represented by over 90,000 clones; approximately 87% of them were singletons. Clones ranked in the top ten supply roughly 5.5% of the sample. The source material was CD4+ or CD8+ T cells sorted from blood, sampled in a trial of the OX40 agonist ivuxolimab. The receptors shown here come from an adult with an advanced solid tumor such as melanoma, head and neck, liver or kidney cancer.

The chain couples TRBV18 to TRBJ1-1; 9 bases agree with TRBD1. Trimming at V came to 3 bases and at J to 5 bases, leaving 7 bases not matched to a gene. Germline V gives CDR1 KGHSH, CDR2 LQKENI. This CDR3 spans 15 amino acids. The CDR3 is CASSPSLTGGTEAFF. CDR3 in DNA: TGTGCCAGCTCACCGAGTCTGACAGGGGGGACTGAAGCTTTCTTT.

The CDR3: CASSLGSTSFYEQYF. CDR3 DNA sequence: TGCGCCAGCAGCTTGGGCTCGACTAGTTTCTACGAGCAGTACTTC. This chain links TRBV5-1 with TRBJ2-7; D may be TRBD2 (6 bases). CDR3 length: 15 residues. Trimming stripped 0 bases from V and 3 bases from J, with 13 bases between. CDR1 and CDR2 from the germline V gene are SGHRS and YFSETQ.

CDR3 amino acids: CASRTSGSTNEQFF. CDR3 DNA sequence: TGTGCCAGTAGGACTAGCGGGAGCACGAATGAGCAGTTCTTC. This chain connects TRBV19 to TRBJ2-1; 12 bases match TRBD2. Trimming at V came to 6 bases and at J to 7 bases, leaving 4 bases not matched to a gene. The CDR3 loop spans 14 amino acids. Germline V gene sequence: CDR1 LNHDA, CDR2 SQIVND (reference sequence). The full variable domain, with the rest looked up from reference TRBV19 and TRBJ2-1, is DGGITQSPKYLFRKEGQNVTLSCEQNLNHDAMYWYRQDPGQGLRLIYYSQIVNDFQKGDIAEGYSVSREKKESFPLTVTSAQKNPTAFYLCASRTSGSTNEQFFGPGTRLTVL.

V and J are TRBV5-1 and TRBJ1-1; D not certain. The CDR3 length is 12 residues. The ends were cut back, 0 bases at V and 8 bases at J, with 8 bases in the middle. Germline CDR1 is SGHRS and CDR2 is YFSETQ. Here the CDR3 DNA reads TGCGCCAGCAGCTTGGCTTCAGACGAAGCTTTCTTT. Encoded protein: CASSLASDEAFF.

The chain is built from TRBV9 and TRBJ2-1; no reliable D call. The CDR3 length is 15 residues. Trimming shortened V by 0 bases and J by 2 bases, and 9 bases separated the two germline ends. From germline, CDR1 is SGDLS and CDR2 YYNGEE. The CDR3: CASSVAGRTYNEQFF. The CDR3 DNA reads TGTGCCAGCAGCGTAGCGGGCCGTACCTACAATGAGCAGTTCTTC. Using reference TRBV9 and TRBJ2-1 for the parts outside the CDR3, the full variable domain is DSGVTQTPKHLITATGQRVTLRCSPRSGDLSVYWYQQSLDQGLQFLIQYYNGEERAKGNILERFSAQQFPDLHSELNLSSLELGDSALYFCASSVAGRTYNEQFFGPGTRLTVL.

This chain uses TRBV11-3 with TRBJ2-2; TRBD1 agrees at 7 bases. The V gene's germline CDR1 is SGHNT and CDR2 YENEEA. The J segment lost 0 bases and the V segment lost 0 bases, leaving 4 bases of the junction unmatched. This CDR3 is built from 17 residues. CDR3 sequence (DNA): TGTGCCAGCAGCTTAGATTCGCAGGGGGCGAACACCGGGGAGCTGTTTTTT. Its protein product is CASSLDSQGANTGELFF.